Shown below are 9 T cell receptor beta chains from a single sample sequenced in a study of cytomegalovirus exposure and HLA in healthy donors. The PCR was carried out with 60 Vbeta primers and 13 Jbeta primers. TCRdb keeps only in-frame clones here, not all; method: immunoSEQ multiplex PCR. The sample lists 150,000 to 200,000 clones; about 85% were seen once. Material for sequencing was PBMCs. The receptors derive from a woman aged 45-59 years in good health and CMV-seronegative.

V is TRBV15 and J is TRBJ2-1, with 8 bases that match TRBD2. There are 14 residues in the CDR3. Looked up from germline, CDR1 is LNHNV and CDR2 is YYDKDF (reference sequence). V gave up 3 bases and J gave up 10 bases; unmatched junction bases: 8. The CDR3: CATSSRSIAGEQFF. For the CDR3, the DNA is TGTGCCACCAGCAGTAGGAGTATAGCGGGGGAGCAGTTCTTC.

The table lists this clone with a few counts. The CDR3 DNA reads as TGTGCCAGCAGTCCCCCATCTGGAAACACCATATATTTT. This translates into CASSPPSGNTIYF. The V call is TRBV27, the J call TRBJ1-3; D is undetermined. Between the trimmed V and J ends, which lost 5 bases and 1 base, there was a span of 6 bases. The germline gives CDR1 MNHEY, CDR2 SMNVEV (reference sequence). The length of the CDR3 is 13 residues.

The chain has TRBV7-2 and TRBJ1-2; 7 bases match TRBD1. The CDR3 runs to 15 residues. The V gene's germline CDR1 is SGHTA and CDR2 FQGNSA. The V gene end was trimmed by 5 bases and the J gene end by 6 bases; junction bases not matched to a gene: 12. The DNA for the CDR3 is TGTGCCAGCAGCCCCAGGGATGGGACAGCTGATGGCTACACCTTC. This gives the protein CASSPRDGTADGYTF.

The V call is TRBV7-9, the J call TRBJ2-5, with 12 bases fitting TRBD1. The CDR3 runs to 15 residues. The germline V gene encodes CDR1 SEHNR and CDR2 FQNEAQ (reference sequence). The V segment lost 2 bases and the J segment 7 bases; nucleotides outside the gene matches: 5. The CDR3 region has the DNA TGTGCCAGCAGCTTAACCGGGACAGGGGGCGGGACCCAGTACTTC. Amino acids: CASSLTGTGGGTQYF.

The chain couples TRBV5-1 to TRBJ1-2; 8 nucleotides line up with TRBD1. V was clipped by 6 bases and J by 7 bases; unmatched bases: 11. This CDR3 is 14 amino acids long. Germline lookup yields CDR1 SGHRS and CDR2 YFSETQ. The CDR3 nucleotides are TGCGCCAGCAACGGACAGGGTGGCTTCTCTGGCTACACCTTC. This codes for CASNGQGGFSGYTF.

The chain couples TRBV7-2 to TRBJ2-2; maybe TRBD1 (6 bases). Trimming pared 4 bases from V and 1 base from J, leaving 13 bases between. There are 16 residues in the CDR3. Germline CDR1 reads SGHTA; CDR2 reads FQGNSA. CDR3 region: CASSSNRDLNTGELFF. CDR3 nucleotide sequence: TGTGCCAGCAGCTCTAACAGGGATTTGAACACCGGGGAGCTGTTTTTT. Supplemented by reference TRBV7-2 and TRBJ2-2, the full variable domain reads GAGVSQSPSNKVTEKGKDVELRCDPISGHTALYWYRQSLGQGLEFLIYFQGNSAPDKSGLPSDRFSAERTGGSVSTLTIQRTQQEDSAVYLCASSSNRDLNTGELFFGEGSRLTVL.

The gene calls are TRBV18 and TRBJ1-2, with D possibly being TRBD1 (6 bases). V shed 4 bases and J shed 10 bases, with 13 bases lying between them. Germline lookup yields CDR1 KGHSH and CDR2 LQKENI. CDR3 size: 12 residues. For the CDR3, the DNA is TGTGCCAGCTCACTCCCCAGGGGTCCCTACACCTTC. It translates to CASSLPRGPYTF.

The genes are TRBV5-5 and TRBJ2-7; D perhaps matches TRBD1 (5 bases). Germline-derived CDR1 and CDR2 are SGHKS and YYEKEE (reference sequence). V was clipped by 4 bases and J by 0 bases, with 17 bases between them. The CDR3 runs 16 residues. CDR3 sequence (DNA): TGTGCCAGCAGCCATGGGCCAGGGTTAGGCTCCTACGAGCAGTACTTC. Its translation is CASSHGPGLGSYEQYF.

This clone has just one count. CDR3 amino acids: CASSSHPGGKETQYF. The CDR3, as DNA: TGTGCCAGCAGCTCCCACCCCGGCGGGAAAGAGACCCAGTACTTC. The rearrangement joins TRBV7-2 to TRBJ2-5; D is perhaps TRBD2 (6 bases). V was shortened by 4 bases and J by 3 bases, with 15 bases between the two germline ends. This CDR3 comprises 15 residues. In germline, CDR1 is SGHTA, CDR2 FQGNSA. Full variable domain (remainder filled in from reference TRBV7-2 and TRBJ2-5): GAGVSQSPSNKVTEKGKDVELRCDPISGHTALYWYRQSLGQGLEFLIYFQGNSAPDKSGLPSDRFSAERTGGSVSTLTIQRTQQEDSAVYLCASSSHPGGKETQYFGPGTRLLVL.